Presented here are 27 T cell receptor beta chains from one specimen sequenced in a study of identical twins. TCRdb analysed the 5' RACE reads with MiXCR anew, one entry per CDR3 protein. The data contain around 220,000 distinct CDR3 sequences, about 10% of them singletons. The sequencing sample was made of memory T cells sorted from blood. The receptors shown here come from a man aged 45-65 years in good health.

This clonotype was counted many times. The rearrangement links TRBV7-8 to TRBJ2-1, with 10 bases lining up with TRBD1. Trimming cost V 4 bases and J 4 bases; bases outside gene matches: 4. CDR3 length: 15 residues. In germline, CDR1 is SGHVS, CDR2 FQNEAQ. CDR3 protein: CASSSRDRGYNEQFF. The DNA of the CDR3 is TGTGCCAGCAGCTCCCGGGACAGGGGTTACAATGAGCAGTTCTTC.

The chain joins TRBV29-1 to TRBJ2-7; 8 positions match TRBD1. The V segment lost 4 bases and the J segment 0 bases; nucleotides outside the gene matches: 2. Germline V gene lookup returns CDR1 SQVTM and CDR2 ANQGSEA. The CDR3 contains 13 residues. CDR3 DNA: TGCAGCGTTGGACAGGGGCGCTCCTACGAGCAGTACTTC. It translates to CSVGQGRSYEQYF.

This clonotype was counted only a few times. CDR3 sequence reads: CASIKGARDYGYTF. The DNA for the CDR3 is TGTGCCAGCATCAAGGGGGCGCGGGACTATGGCTACACCTTC. This chain connects TRBV7-9 to TRBJ1-2, with 7 positions matching TRBD1. The CDR3 is 14 amino acids. Germline V gives CDR1 SEHNR, CDR2 FQNEAQ (reference sequence). Trimming removed 7 bases from V and 3 bases from J; junction bases left unmatched: 8.

In this sample, this clonotype turned up many times. The chain combines TRBV19 with TRBJ2-3; no firm D call. V lost 6 bases and J lost 2, with 12 bases in between. This CDR3 is built from 14 residues. Germline loops: CDR1 LNHDA, CDR2 SQIVND (reference sequence). DNA for the CDR3: TGTGCCAGTAGCTCGACATCTACCACAGATACGCAGTATTTT. This sequence encodes CASSSTSTTDTQYF.

This clonotype was picked up many times. V is TRBV12-3 or TRBV12-4 and J is TRBJ1-5; D is undetermined. The CDR3 consists of 13 residues. V lost 6 bases and J 6 bases, leaving 12 bases between the germline ends. Here the CDR3 DNA reads TGTGCCAGCAGCTCGGACCGCGCTCAGCCCCAGCATTTT. Amino acids: CASSSDRAQPQHF.

This clonotype was counted a few times. This chain connects TRBV28 to TRBJ2-5, with unresolved D. The CDR3 contains 14 residues. CDR1 is MDHEN, CDR2 SYDVKM, per germline. Trimming removed 5 bases at V and 2 bases at J, with 12 bases between. CDR3 bases: TGTGCCAGCAGTCCCGACAAAAGTCAAGAGACCCAGTACTTC. It is translated as CASSPDKSQETQYF.

This clonotype appeared a few times. This chain connects TRBV7-8 to TRBJ2-6; D unclear. Trimming stripped 2 bases from V and 0 bases from J, with 8 bases between. Germline loops: CDR1 SGHVS, CDR2 FQNEAQ. The CDR3 contains 16 residues. CDR3 in amino acids: CASSLTGYSGANVLTF. CDR3 sequence (DNA): TGTGCCAGCAGCTTAACTGGATACTCTGGGGCCAACGTCCTGACTTTC.

Notes on this clonotype: Germline is not matched at one junction end, which may reflect a read error. The chain employs TRBV24-1 and TRBJ2-2, with a tentative D call TRBD1 (5 bases). CDR1 and CDR2 (germline): KGHDR, SFDVKD. The CDR3 has 14 residues. This CDR3 reads CATSARVNTEELFF. In DNA, the CDR3 is TGTGCCACCAGTGCCAGGGTGAACACCGAGGAGCTGTTTTTT.

This clonotype has at least ten counts. The chain combines TRBV30 with TRBJ2-6; 9 bases fit TRBD1. The length of the CDR3 is 17 residues. V lost 7 bases, J lost 0 bases, and 10 bases stayed unmatched. CDR1 is GTSNPN, CDR2 SVGIG, per germline (reference sequence). Written as DNA, the CDR3 is TGTGCCTTTCCAGACAGGGGGTTGGGCTCTGGGGCCAACGTCCTGACTTTC. This translates into CAFPDRGLGSGANVLTF.

The chain combines TRBV27 with TRBJ1-6; 7 bases line up with TRBD1. CDR3 size: 14 residues. The J segment lost 7 bases and the V segment lost 4 bases, leaving 4 bases of the junction unmatched. Germline CDR1 reads MNHEY; CDR2 reads SMNVEV (reference sequence). CDR3 bases: TGTGCCAGCAGTTACCGGACAGGAAATTCACCCCTCCACTTT. It specifies CASSYRTGNSPLHF.

This clonotype was seen a handful of times. The chain joins TRBV7-2 to TRBJ1-4; D unclear. The CDR3 totals 14 residues. Trimming took off 3 bases at V and 4 bases at J, with 9 bases between the two ends. CDR1 is SGHTA and CDR2 is FQGNSA in the germline V gene. The CDR3 reads CASSLGRGNEKLFF. The CDR3, as DNA: TGTGCCAGCAGCTTGGGTCGCGGTAATGAAAAACTGTTTTTT.

This clonotype came up many times. The V call is TRBV20-1, the J call TRBJ2-3, with 10 bases lining up with TRBD2. CDR1 and CDR2 from the germline V gene are DFQATT and SNEGSKA (reference sequence). Trimming took 5 bases from V and 4 from J; bases not matched to a gene: 6. There are 14 residues in the CDR3. The DNA for the CDR3 is TGCAGTGCTCGACCAGCGGGGGGGTCAGATACGCAGTATTTT. Translating it yields CSARPAGGSDTQYF.

This clonotype has at least ten counts. V usage is TRBV27 and J usage is TRBJ1-5; D gene unclear. Trimming took off 3 bases at V and 4 bases at J, with 10 bases between the two ends. The CDR3 has 14 residues. CDR1 is MNHEY, CDR2 SMNVEV, per germline (reference sequence). CDR3 DNA: TGTGCCAGCAGTTTGTGGGGAGGGAATCAGCCCCAGCATTTT. Translating it yields CASSLWGGNQPQHF.

The chain links TRBV27 to TRBJ2-7; 9 positions agree with TRBD1. CDR1 is MNHEY and CDR2 is SMNVEV in the germline V gene (reference sequence). This CDR3 has 18 residues. J lost 0 bases, V lost 2 bases, and 11 bases had no gene match. CDR3 nucleotides: TGTGCCAGCAGTTTAACACCGTTCCCGGGACAGGGCTCCTACGAGCAGTACTTC. It translates to CASSLTPFPGQGSYEQYF.

V gene TRBV12-3 or TRBV12-4 combines with J gene TRBJ2-7; 7 bases match TRBD1. With 5 bases clipped from V and 4 bases from J, the junction kept 11 bases outside the gene matches. The CDR3 loop spans 15 amino acids. The CDR3 protein is CASSLSTGVAYEQYF. The CDR3 region has the DNA TGTGCCAGCAGTCTTTCAACAGGGGTGGCGTACGAGCAGTACTTC.

The gene calls are TRBV5-6 and TRBJ2-2, with a tentative D call TRBD1 (5 bases). Trimming removed 0 bases from V and 8 bases from J, with 11 bases in between. The CDR3 loop spans 14 amino acids. Germline V gives CDR1 SGHDT, CDR2 YYEEEE. The CDR3 coding sequence is TGTGCCAGCAGCTTGGCCAACAGGCGGGGGGAGCTGTTTTTT. Its translation: CASSLANRRGELFF.

This clonotype was seen many times. The chain couples TRBV11-2 to TRBJ2-3; 8 nucleotides align to TRBD2. CDR3 length: 16 residues. Germline values: CDR1 SGHAT, CDR2 FQNNGV. Unmatched junction bases numbered 11, after V lost 5 bases and J lost 4 bases. CDR3 in DNA: TGTGCCAGCAGCGCCCAAGCGGGAGCGTCCGCAGATACGCAGTATTTT. As protein: CASSAQAGASADTQYF.

The chain is built from TRBV4-1 and TRBJ1-6; D ambiguous. CDR1 is MGHRA, CDR2 YSYEKL, per germline. V lost 1 base, J lost 9 bases, and 16 bases lay in between. The CDR3 extends over 16 amino acids. CDR3 bases: TGCGCCAGCAGCCAAGGGCTGGCAGGATCGGGTTCACCCCTCCACTTT. This encodes CASSQGLAGSGSPLHF.

This clonotype appeared many times. The chain recombines TRBV6-2 or TRBV6-3 with TRBJ2-1, with unresolved D. The CDR3 is made up of 15 amino acids. V lost 7 bases, J lost 2 bases, and 15 bases lay in between. Germline V gene data show CDR1 as MNHEY and CDR2 as SVGEGT. This CDR3 reads CASNKQTGPYNEQFF. CDR3 coding DNA: TGTGCCAGCAACAAACAGACCGGGCCCTACAATGAGCAGTTCTTC.

This clonotype was counted only a few times. Written as DNA, the CDR3 is TGTGCCAGCAGCTTAGTTGGCTCTGGGGCCAACGTCCTGACTTTC. The encoded protein is CASSLVGSGANVLTF. The V and J genes are TRBV7-6 and TRBJ2-6, with no clear D. This CDR3 comprises 15 residues. V was trimmed by 1 base and J by 0 bases, leaving 4 bases between them. The germline gives CDR1 SGHVS, CDR2 FNYEAQ.

V and J are TRBV5-5 and TRBJ2-7, with TRBD2 matching 7 bases. The ends lost 1 base at V and 2 bases at J; junction bases unmatched: 6. The germline CDR1 and CDR2 sequences are SGHKS and YYEKEE (reference sequence). This CDR3 spans 15 amino acids. In DNA form, the CDR3 reads TGTGCCAGCAGCTTGAGGGCGGGAGCGACCTACGAGCAGTACTTC. It encodes CASSLRAGATYEQYF.

Regarding this clonotype: One end of the junction is discordant with germline, which a read error may explain. J is TRBJ2-1 and V is TRBV11-3; D remains ambiguous. This CDR3 is built from 13 residues. Germline V lookup: CDR1 SGHNT, CDR2 YENEEA. The CDR3 DNA is TGTGCCAGCAGCTTAGATGGGATGGTGGAGCGGTTCTTC. It yields the protein CASSLDGMVERFF.

The V call is TRBV4-1, the J call TRBJ2-7; possible D gene TRBD1, 6 bases. The CDR3 extends over 16 amino acids. The V gene's germline CDR1 is MGHRA and CDR2 YSYEKL. The germline V and J ends were trimmed by 0 bases and 7 bases, with 19 bases remaining between them. CDR3 DNA sequence: TGCGCCAGCAGCCAAGACCTTGACAGGTATCCGAGAGAGCAGTACTTC. It translates to CASSQDLDRYPREQYF.

In this sample, this clonotype turned up many times. This sequence joins TRBV4-2 and TRBJ2-3; D gene uncertain. This CDR3 is 15 amino acids long. Per the germline V gene, CDR1 is LGHNA and CDR2 is YNFKEQ. Trimming removed 1 base from V and 2 bases from J, with 10 bases in between. The CDR3 loop is CASSQGGPHTDTQYF. CDR3 nucleotide sequence: TGTGCCAGCAGCCAAGGTGGTCCCCACACAGATACGCAGTATTTT.

This chain uses TRBV11-1 with TRBJ1-3, with a weak D call TRBD1 (6 bases). The ends were cut back, 1 base at V and 1 base at J, with 17 bases in the middle. There are 18 residues in the CDR3. Looked up from germline, CDR1 is SGHAT and CDR2 is FQDESV (reference sequence). The CDR3, as DNA: TGTGCCAGCAGCTTAGGGCAGGGGCTACGAATATCTGGAAACACCATATATTTT. Protein: CASSLGQGLRISGNTIYF.

This clonotype was detected ten times or more. This chain connects TRBV6-2 or TRBV6-3 to TRBJ1-2; perhaps TRBD1 as D (5 bases). This CDR3 is 13 amino acids long. Between the trimmed V and J ends, which lost 2 bases and 5 bases, there was a span of 9 bases. The germline V gene encodes CDR1 MNHEY and CDR2 SVGEGT. CDR3 region: CASSYGRQYGYTF. The DNA for the CDR3 is TGTGCCAGCAGTTACGGCCGACAGTATGGCTACACCTTC.

This clonotype was picked up a small number of times. The gene calls are TRBV20-1 and TRBJ2-3; 14 positions match TRBD2. The ends lost 5 bases at V and 5 bases at J; junction bases unmatched: 12. The germline V gene has CDR1 DFQATT and CDR2 SNEGSKA (reference sequence). This CDR3 has 17 amino acids. The CDR3 DNA is TGCAGTGCTGATTCGACCGGGACTAGCGGGAGTGTAGATACGCAGTATTTT. This codes for CSADSTGTSGSVDTQYF.